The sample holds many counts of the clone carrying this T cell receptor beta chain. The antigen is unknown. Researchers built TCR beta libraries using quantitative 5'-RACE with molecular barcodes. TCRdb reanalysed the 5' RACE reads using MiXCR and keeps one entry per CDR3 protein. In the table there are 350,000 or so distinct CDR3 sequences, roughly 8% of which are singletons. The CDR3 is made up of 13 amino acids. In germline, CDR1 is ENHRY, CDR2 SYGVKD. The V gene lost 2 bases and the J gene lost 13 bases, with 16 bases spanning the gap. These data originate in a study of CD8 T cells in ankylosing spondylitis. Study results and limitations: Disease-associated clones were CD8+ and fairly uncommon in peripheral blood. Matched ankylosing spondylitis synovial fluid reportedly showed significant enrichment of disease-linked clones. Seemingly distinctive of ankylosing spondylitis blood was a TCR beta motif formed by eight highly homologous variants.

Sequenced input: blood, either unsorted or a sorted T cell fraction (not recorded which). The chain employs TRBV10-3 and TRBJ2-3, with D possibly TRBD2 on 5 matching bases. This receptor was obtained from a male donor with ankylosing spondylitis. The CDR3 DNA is TGTGCCATCAGTGAGCCCACTAGTCGACGAGAGTATTTT. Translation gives CAISEPTSRREYF.